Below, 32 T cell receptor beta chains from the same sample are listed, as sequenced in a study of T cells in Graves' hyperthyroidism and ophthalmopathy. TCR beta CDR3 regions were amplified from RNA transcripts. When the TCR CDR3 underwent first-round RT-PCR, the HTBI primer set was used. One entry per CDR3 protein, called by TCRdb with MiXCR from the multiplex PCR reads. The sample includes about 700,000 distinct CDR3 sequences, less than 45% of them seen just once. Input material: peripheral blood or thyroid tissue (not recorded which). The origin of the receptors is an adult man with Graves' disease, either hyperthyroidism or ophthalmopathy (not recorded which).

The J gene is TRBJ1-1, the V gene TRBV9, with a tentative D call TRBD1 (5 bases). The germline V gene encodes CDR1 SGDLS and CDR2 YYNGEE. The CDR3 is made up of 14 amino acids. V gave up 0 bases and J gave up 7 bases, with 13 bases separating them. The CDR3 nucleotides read TGTGCCAGCAGCGTAGAGGGGTCGGGGGGTGAAGCTTTCTTT. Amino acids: CASSVEGSGGEAFF.

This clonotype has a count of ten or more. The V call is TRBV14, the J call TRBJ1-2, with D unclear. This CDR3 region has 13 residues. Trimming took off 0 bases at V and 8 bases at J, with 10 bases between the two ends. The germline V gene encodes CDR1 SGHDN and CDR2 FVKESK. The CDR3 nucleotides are TGTGCCAGCAGCCAAGATCTTGAAGGCGGCTACACCTTC. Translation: CASSQDLEGGYTF. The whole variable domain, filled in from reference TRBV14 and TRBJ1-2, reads EAGVTQFPSHSVIEKGQTVTLRCDPISGHDNLYWYRRVMGKEIKFLLHFVKESKQDESGMPNNRFLAERTGGTYSTLKVQPAELEDSGVYFCASSQDLEGGYTFGSGTRLTVV.

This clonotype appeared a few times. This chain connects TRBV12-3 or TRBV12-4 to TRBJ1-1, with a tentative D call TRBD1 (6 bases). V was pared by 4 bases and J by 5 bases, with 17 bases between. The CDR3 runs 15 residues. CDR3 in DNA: TGTGCCAGCAGTTCCATTGCAGGGGTCACGACTGAAGCTTTCTTT. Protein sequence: CASSSIAGVTTEAFF.

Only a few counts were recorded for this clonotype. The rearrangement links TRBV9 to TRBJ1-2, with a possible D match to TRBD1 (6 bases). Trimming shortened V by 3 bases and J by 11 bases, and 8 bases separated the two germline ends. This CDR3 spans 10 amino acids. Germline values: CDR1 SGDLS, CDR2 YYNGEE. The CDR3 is CASSGTAYTF. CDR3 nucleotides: TGTGCCAGCAGCGGGACAGCTTACACCTTC.

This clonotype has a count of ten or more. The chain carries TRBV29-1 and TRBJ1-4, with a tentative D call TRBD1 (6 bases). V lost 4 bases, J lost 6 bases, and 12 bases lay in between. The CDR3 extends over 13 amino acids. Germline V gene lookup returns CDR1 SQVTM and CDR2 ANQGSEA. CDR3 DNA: TGCAGCGTTGTCTGGGGGGCAGATGAAAAACTGTTTTTT. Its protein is CSVVWGADEKLFF.

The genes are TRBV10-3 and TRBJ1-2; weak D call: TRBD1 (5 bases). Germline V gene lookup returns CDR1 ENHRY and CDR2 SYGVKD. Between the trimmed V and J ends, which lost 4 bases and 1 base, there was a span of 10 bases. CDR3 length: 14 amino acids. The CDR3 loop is CAISGGTDNYGYTF. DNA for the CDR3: TGTGCCATCAGTGGAGGGACGGATAACTATGGCTACACCTTC.

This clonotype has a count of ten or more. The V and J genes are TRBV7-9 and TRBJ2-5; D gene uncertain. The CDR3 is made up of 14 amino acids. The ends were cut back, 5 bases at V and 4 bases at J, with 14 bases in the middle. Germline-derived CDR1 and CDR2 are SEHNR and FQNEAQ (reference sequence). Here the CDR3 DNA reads TGTGCCAGCAGCGCGAAGCAGTGGGGAGAGACCCAGTACTTC. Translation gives CASSAKQWGETQYF.

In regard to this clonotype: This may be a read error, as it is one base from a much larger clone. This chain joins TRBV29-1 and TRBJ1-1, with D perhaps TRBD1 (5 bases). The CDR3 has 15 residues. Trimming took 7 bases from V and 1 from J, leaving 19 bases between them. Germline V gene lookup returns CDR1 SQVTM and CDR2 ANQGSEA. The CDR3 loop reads CSASGGGGGNTEAFF. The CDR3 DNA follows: TGCAGCGCCAGCGGGGGGGGTGGGGGGAACACTGAAGCTTTCTTT.

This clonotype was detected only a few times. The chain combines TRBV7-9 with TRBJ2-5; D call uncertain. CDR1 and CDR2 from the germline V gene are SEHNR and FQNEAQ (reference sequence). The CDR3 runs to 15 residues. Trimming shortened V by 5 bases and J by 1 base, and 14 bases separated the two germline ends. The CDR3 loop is CASSPRPGSQETQYF. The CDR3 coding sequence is TGTGCCAGCAGCCCCCGGCCCGGGTCCCAAGAGACCCAGTACTTC.

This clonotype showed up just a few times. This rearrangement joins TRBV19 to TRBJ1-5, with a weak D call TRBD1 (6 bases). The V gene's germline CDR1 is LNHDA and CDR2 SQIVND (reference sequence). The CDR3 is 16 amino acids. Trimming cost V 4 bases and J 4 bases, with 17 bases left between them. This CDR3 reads CASSTHEGRGNQPQHF. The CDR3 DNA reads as TGTGCCAGTAGTACCCACGAAGGCAGGGGAAATCAGCCCCAGCATTTT.

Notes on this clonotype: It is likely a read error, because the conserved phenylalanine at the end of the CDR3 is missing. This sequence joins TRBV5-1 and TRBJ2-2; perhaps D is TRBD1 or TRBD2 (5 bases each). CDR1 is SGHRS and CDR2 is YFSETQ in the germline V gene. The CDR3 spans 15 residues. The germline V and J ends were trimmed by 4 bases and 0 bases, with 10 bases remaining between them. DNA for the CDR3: TGCGCCAGCAGCGGACGGGGCGCGAACACCGGGGAGCTGTTTTCT. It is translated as CASSGRGANTGELFS.

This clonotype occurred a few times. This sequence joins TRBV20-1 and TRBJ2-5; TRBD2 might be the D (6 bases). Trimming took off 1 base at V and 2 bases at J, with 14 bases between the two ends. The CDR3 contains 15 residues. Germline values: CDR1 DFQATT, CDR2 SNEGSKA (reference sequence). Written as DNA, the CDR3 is TGCAGTGCTAGAGCGGAGGGAGCTGCGCAAGAGACCCAGTACTTC. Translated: CSARAEGAAQETQYF.

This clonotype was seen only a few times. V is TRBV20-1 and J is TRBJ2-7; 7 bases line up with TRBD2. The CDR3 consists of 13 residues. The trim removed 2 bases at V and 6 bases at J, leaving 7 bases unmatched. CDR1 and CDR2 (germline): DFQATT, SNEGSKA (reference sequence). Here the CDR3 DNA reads TGCAGTGCTAGAAGGGGAGGGGTGGCCGAGCAGTACTTC. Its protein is CSARRGGVAEQYF.

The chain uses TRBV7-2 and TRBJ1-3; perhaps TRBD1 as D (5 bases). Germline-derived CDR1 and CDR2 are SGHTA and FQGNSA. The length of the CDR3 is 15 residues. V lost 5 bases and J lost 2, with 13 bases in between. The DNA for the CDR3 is TGTGCCAGCAGCCCCACTTTGGACACTGGAAACACCATATATTTT. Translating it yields CASSPTLDTGNTIYF.

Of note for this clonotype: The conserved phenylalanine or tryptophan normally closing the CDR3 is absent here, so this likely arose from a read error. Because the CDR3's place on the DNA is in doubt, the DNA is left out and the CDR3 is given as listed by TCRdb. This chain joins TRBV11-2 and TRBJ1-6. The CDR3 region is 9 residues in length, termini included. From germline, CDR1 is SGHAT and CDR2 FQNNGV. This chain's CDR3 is CASSLEGRG.

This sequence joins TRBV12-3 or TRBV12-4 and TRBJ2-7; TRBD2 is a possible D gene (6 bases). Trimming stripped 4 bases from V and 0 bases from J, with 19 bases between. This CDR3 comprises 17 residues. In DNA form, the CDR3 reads TGTGCCAGCAGTTACTCGACTAGTGGGCGTTACTCCTACGAGCAGTACTTC. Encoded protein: CASSYSTSGRYSYEQYF.

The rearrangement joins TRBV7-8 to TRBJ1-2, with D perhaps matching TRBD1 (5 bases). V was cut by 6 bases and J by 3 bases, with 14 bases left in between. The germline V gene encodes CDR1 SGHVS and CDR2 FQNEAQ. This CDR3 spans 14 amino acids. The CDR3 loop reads CASSRRQTDYGYTF. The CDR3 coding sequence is TGTGCCAGCAGTCGCCGGCAGACAGACTATGGCTACACCTTC.

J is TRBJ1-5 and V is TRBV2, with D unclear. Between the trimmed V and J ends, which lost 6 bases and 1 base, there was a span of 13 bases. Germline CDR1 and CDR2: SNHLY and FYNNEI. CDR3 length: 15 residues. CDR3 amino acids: CASSSQSNSNQPQHF. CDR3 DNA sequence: TGTGCCAGCAGCAGCCAATCCAACAGCAATCAGCCCCAGCATTTT. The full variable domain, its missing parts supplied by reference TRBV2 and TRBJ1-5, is EPEVTQTPSHQVTQMGQEVILRCVPISNHLYFYWYRQILGQKVEFLVSFYNNEISEKSEIFDDQFSVERPDGSNFTLKIRSTKLEDSAMYFCASSSQSNSNQPQHFGDGTRLSIL.

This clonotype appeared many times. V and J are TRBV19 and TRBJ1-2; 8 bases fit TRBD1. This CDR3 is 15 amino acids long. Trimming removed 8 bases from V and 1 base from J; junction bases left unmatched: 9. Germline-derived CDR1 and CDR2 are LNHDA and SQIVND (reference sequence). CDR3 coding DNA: TGTGCCAGTGCCCAGTGGGACAGGCTTAACTATGGCTACACCTTC. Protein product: CASAQWDRLNYGYTF.

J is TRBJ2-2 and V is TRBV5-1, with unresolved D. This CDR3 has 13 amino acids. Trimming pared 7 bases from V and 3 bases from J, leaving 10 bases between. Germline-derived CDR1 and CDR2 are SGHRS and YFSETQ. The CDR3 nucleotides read TGCGCCAGCCGCGAAGAATACACCGGGGAGCTGTTTTTT. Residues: CASREEYTGELFF.

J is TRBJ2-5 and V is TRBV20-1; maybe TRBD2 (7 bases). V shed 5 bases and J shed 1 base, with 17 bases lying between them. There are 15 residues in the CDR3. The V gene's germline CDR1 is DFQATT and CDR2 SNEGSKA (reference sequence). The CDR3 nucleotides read TGCAGTGCTGGGGGGGGGCTCAGAAGCCAAGAGACCCAGTACTTC. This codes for CSAGGGLRSQETQYF.

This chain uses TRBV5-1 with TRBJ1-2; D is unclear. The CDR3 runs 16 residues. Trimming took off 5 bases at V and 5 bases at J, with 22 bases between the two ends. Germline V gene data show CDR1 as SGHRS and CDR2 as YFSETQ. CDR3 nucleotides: TGCGCCAGCAGTCCCGTTGTTGGGAGAAACTATTATGGCTACACCTTC. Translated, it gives CASSPVVGRNYYGYTF.

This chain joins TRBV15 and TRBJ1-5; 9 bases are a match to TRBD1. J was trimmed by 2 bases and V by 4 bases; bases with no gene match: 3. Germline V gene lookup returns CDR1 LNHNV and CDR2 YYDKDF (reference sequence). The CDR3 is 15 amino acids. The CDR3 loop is CATSITGGGNQPQHF. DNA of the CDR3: TGTGCCACCAGCATCACAGGGGGCGGCAATCAGCCCCAGCATTTT.

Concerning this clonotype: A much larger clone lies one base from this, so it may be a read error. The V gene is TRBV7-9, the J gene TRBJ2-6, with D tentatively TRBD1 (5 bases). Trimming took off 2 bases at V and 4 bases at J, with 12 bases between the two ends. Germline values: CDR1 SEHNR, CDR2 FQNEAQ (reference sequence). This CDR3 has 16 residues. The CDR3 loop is CASSLHKGLGANVLTF. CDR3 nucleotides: TGTGCCAGCAGCTTACACAAGGGGCTGGGGGCCAACGTCCTGACTTTC. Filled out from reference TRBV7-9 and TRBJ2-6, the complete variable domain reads DTGVSQNPRHKITKRGQNVTFRCDPISEHNRLYWYRQTLGQGPEFLTYFQNEAQLEKSRLLSDRFSAERPKGSFSTLEIQRTEQGDSAMYLCASSLHKGLGANVLTFGAGSRLTVL.

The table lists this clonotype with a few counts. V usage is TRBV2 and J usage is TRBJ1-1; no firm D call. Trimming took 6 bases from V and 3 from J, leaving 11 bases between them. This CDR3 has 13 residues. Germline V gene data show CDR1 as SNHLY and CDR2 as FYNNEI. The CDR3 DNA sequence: TGTGCCAGCAGCCAAGACCTATACACTGAAGCTTTCTTT. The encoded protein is CASSQDLYTEAFF.

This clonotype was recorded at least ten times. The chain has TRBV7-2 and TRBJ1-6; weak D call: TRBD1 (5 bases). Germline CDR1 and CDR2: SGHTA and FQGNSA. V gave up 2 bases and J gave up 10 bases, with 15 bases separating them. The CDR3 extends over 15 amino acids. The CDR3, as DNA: TGTGCCAGCAGCTTAACGGGGGTAATGAGGTCACCCCTCCACTTT. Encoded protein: CASSLTGVMRSPLHF.

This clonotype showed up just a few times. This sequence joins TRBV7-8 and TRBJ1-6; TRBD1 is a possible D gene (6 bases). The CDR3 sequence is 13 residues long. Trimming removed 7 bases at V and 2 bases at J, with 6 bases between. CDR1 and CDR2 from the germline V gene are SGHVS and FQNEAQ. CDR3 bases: TGTGCCAGCAAGGGGGCCTATAATTCACCCCTCCACTTT. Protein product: CASKGAYNSPLHF.

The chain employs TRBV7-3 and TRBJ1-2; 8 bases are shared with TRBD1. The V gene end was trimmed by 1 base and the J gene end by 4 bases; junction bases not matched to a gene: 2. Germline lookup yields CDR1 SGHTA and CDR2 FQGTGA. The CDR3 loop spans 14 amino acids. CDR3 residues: CASSLNGQGYGYTF. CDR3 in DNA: TGTGCCAGCAGCTTAAATGGACAGGGCTATGGCTACACCTTC.

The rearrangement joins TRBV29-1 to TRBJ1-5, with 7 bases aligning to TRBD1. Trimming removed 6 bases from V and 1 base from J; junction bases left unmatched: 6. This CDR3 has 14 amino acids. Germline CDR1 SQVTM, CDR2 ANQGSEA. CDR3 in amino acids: CSVRNRGSNQPQHF. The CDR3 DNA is TGCAGCGTGAGGAACAGGGGAAGCAATCAGCCCCAGCATTTT.

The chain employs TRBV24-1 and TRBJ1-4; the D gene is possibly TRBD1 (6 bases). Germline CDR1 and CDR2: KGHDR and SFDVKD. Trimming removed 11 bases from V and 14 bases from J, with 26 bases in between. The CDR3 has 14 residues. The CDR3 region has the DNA TGTGCCAGCTCACCAAGACAGGACCAATCATCGCTGTTTTTT. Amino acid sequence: CASSPRQDQSSLFF.

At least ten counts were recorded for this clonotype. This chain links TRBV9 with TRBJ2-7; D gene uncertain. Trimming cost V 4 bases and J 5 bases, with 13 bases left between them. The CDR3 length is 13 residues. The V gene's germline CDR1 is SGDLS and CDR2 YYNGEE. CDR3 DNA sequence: TGTGCCAGCAGCCCAACCGAGGACGACGAGCAGTACTTC. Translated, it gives CASSPTEDDEQYF.

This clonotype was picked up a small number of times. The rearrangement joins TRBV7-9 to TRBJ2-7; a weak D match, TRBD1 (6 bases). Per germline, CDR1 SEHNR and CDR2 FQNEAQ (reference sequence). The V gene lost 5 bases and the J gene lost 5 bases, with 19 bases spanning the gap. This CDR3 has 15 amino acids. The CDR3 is CASSQDLLAGDEQYF. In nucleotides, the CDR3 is TGTGCCAGCAGCCAAGATCTCCTAGCAGGGGACGAGCAGTACTTC.